One and the same sample provided the 21 T cell receptor beta chains below, sequenced in a study of T-cell memory formation after mild COVID-19. Using its own MiXCR run on the 5' RACE reads, TCRdb lists one record per CDR3 protein. The sample yields about 82,000 distinct CDR3 sequences, 10% to 15% seen once. The specimen sequenced was PBMCs or a T cell subset sorted from them (not recorded which). These receptors were obtained from an adult woman who had mild COVID-19 (a few samples of this study predate the infection). Cell type and time point are not known.

The sample holds a few counts of this clonotype. The chain joins TRBV5-1 to TRBJ2-5; D perhaps matches TRBD1 (6 bases). CDR3 length: 15 amino acids. In germline, CDR1 is SGHRS, CDR2 YFSETQ. Deletions cut 5 bases from V and 1 base from J, with 15 bases between. In DNA, the CDR3 is TGCGCCAGCAGGTCGTTGACAGGACCCCAAGAGACCCAGTACTTC. It specifies CASRSLTGPQETQYF.

This clonotype was recorded a few times. The rearrangement uses TRBV12-3 or TRBV12-4 and TRBJ1-5; possible D gene TRBD1, 5 bases. V gave up 6 bases and J gave up 11 bases, with 23 bases separating them. The CDR3 is 15 amino acids. CDR3 DNA: TGTGCCAGCAGCTCGGGGACGGATCCCGCGTTGGCCCAGCATTTT. Translating it yields CASSSGTDPALAQHF.

In its sample, this clonotype was seen once. Here the CDR3 reads CASSYRGLYTEAFF. CDR3 bases: TGTGCCAGCAGCTACAGGGGCTTATATACTGAAGCTTTCTTT. V usage is TRBV6-5 and J usage is TRBJ1-1; 7 bases align to TRBD1. J lost 5 bases, V lost 6 bases, and 9 bases had no gene match. The CDR3 contains 14 residues. In germline, CDR1 is MNHEY, CDR2 SVGAGI.

The chain has TRBV7-9 and TRBJ2-1; TRBD2 agrees at 13 bases. Trimming at V came to 7 bases and at J to 6 bases, leaving 6 bases not matched to a gene. The CDR3 sequence is 15 residues long. Per germline, CDR1 SEHNR and CDR2 FQNEAQ (reference sequence). CDR3 sequence: CASTPGTSGANEQFF. In DNA, the CDR3 is TGTGCCAGCACCCCCGGGACTAGCGGGGCCAATGAGCAGTTCTTC.

The V gene is TRBV29-1, the J gene TRBJ2-1; the match to TRBD2 covers 9 bases. Trimming at V came to 1 base and at J to 6 bases, leaving 13 bases not matched to a gene. Germline CDR1 reads SQVTM; CDR2 reads ANQGSEA. The CDR3 sequence is 17 residues long. The CDR3 here is CSVEGGVDAGGVNEQFF. The CDR3 DNA is TGCAGCGTTGAAGGTGGGGTTGATGCGGGAGGGGTCAATGAGCAGTTCTTC.

This clonotype turned up a few times. This chain connects TRBV11-2 to TRBJ2-7; D not resolved. Germline CDR1 SGHAT, CDR2 FQNNGV. The CDR3 contains 15 residues. V lost 1 base to trimming and J lost 1 base, with 11 bases between them. This CDR3 reads CASSLGSLLSYEQYF. CDR3 coding DNA: TGTGCCAGCAGCTTAGGTTCCCTCCTTTCCTACGAGCAGTACTTC.

CDR3 sequence: CSVEGTVRGGFGYTF. The CDR3 DNA reads as TGCAGCGTTGAGGGGACAGTCCGCGGTGGTTTTGGCTACACCTTC. V is TRBV29-1 and J is TRBJ1-2; 7 positions agree with TRBD1. Germline values: CDR1 SQVTM, CDR2 ANQGSEA. This CDR3 spans 15 amino acids. V shed 3 bases and J 7 bases; nucleotides not matched to a gene: 14.

This clonotype turned up a few times. The chain uses TRBV13 and TRBJ1-1, with 7 bases lining up with TRBD1. Germline CDR1 is PRHDT and CDR2 is FYEKMQ (reference sequence). This CDR3 is 15 amino acids long. Trimming at V came to 4 bases and at J to 1 base, leaving 6 bases not matched to a gene. CDR3 sequence: CASSSYRGGNTEAFF. CDR3 in DNA: TGTGCCAGCAGCTCTTACAGGGGAGGGAACACTGAAGCTTTCTTT.

This clonotype has at least ten counts. In DNA, the CDR3 is TGCGCCAGCAGCGCCCTAGGGTCTGAGGAAGAGACCCAGTACTTC. Its translation: CASSALGSEEETQYF. The V and J genes are TRBV5-1 and TRBJ2-5; no clear D. This CDR3 region has 15 residues. With 4 bases removed from V and 3 bases from J, the gap between germline ends came to 16 bases. The germline V gene encodes CDR1 SGHRS and CDR2 YFSETQ.

This clonotype turned up a few times. The gene calls are TRBV20-1 and TRBJ2-7, with 9 bases aligning to TRBD1. The CDR3 consists of 13 residues. Germline V gene lookup returns CDR1 DFQATT and CDR2 SNEGSKA (reference sequence). V gave up 5 bases and J gave up 2 bases; unmatched junction bases: 4. As DNA, the CDR3 is TGCAGTGCTGGGGGGACAGGGACCTACGAGCAGTACTTC. It yields the protein CSAGGTGTYEQYF.

This rearrangement joins TRBV20-1 to TRBJ1-1, with TRBD1 as a possible D gene (5 bases). Between the trimmed V and J ends, which lost 5 bases and 6 bases, there was a span of 10 bases. The CDR3 is 11 residues long. Per the germline V gene, CDR1 is DFQATT and CDR2 is SNEGSKA (reference sequence). The CDR3 nucleotides read TGCAGTGCTTCAGGGTTGGCTGAAGCTTTCTTT. It yields the protein CSASGLAEAFF.

This clonotype was seen more than once but under ten times. The chain joins TRBV24-1 to TRBJ2-3, with TRBD1 as a possible D gene (5 bases). CDR1 and CDR2 (germline): KGHDR, SFDVKD. The length of the CDR3 is 14 residues. V lost 9 bases and J lost 0, with 12 bases in between. CDR3 nucleotide sequence: TGTGCCACCCACGGAGACAGAAGCACAGATACGCAGTATTTT. Translated: CATHGDRSTDTQYF.

The chain couples TRBV27 to TRBJ2-4; 11 nucleotides align to TRBD2. This CDR3 has 16 amino acids. With V trimmed by 5 bases and J by 6 bases, 9 bases remained unmatched. Germline CDR1 MNHEY, CDR2 SMNVEV (reference sequence). CDR3 region: CASSHILAGGGNIQYF. In DNA form, the CDR3 reads TGTGCCAGCAGTCACATTCTAGCGGGAGGCGGAAACATTCAGTACTTC.

This chain joins TRBV19 and TRBJ2-1; TRBD2 might be the D (6 bases). CDR3 length equals 15 residues. V shed 6 bases and J shed 5 bases, with 17 bases lying between them. CDR1 and CDR2 (germline): LNHDA, SQIVND (reference sequence). The CDR3 bases are TGTGCCAGTAGATTGGAGGGTTGGGGTAACAATGAGCAGTTCTTC. Translation gives CASRLEGWGNNEQFF.

This sequence joins TRBV4-1 and TRBJ2-5, with D tentatively TRBD1 or TRBD2 (6 bases each). Germline V gene data show CDR1 as MGHRA and CDR2 as YSYEKL. This CDR3 has 15 amino acids. V was cut by 1 base and J by 4 bases, with 13 bases left in between. CDR3 amino acids: CASSQVPGAPETQYF. The CDR3 region has the DNA TGCGCCAGCAGCCAAGTTCCGGGGGCCCCAGAGACCCAGTACTTC.

The rearrangement joins TRBV2 to TRBJ2-7; tentatively, D is TRBD1 or TRBD2 (5 bases each). Per the germline V gene, CDR1 is SNHLY and CDR2 is FYNNEI. V lost 5 bases, J lost 2 bases, and 16 bases lay in between. The CDR3 sequence is 15 residues long. This CDR3 reads CASSHSGTGTYEQYF. The CDR3 DNA reads as TGTGCCAGCAGTCATTCCGGGACGGGGACCTACGAGCAGTACTTC. The full variable domain, its missing parts supplied by reference TRBV2 and TRBJ2-7, is EPEVTQTPSHQVTQMGQEVILRCVPISNHLYFYWYRQILGQKVEFLVSFYNNEISEKSEIFDDQFSVERPDGSNFTLKIRSTKLEDSAMYFCASSHSGTGTYEQYFGPGTRLTVT.

This clonotype was picked up a small number of times. V gene TRBV16 combines with J gene TRBJ2-7; D gene unclear. V lost 1 base and J 5 bases, leaving 15 bases between the germline ends. The germline gives CDR1 KGHSY, CDR2 FQNENV. This CDR3 region has 15 residues. The CDR3 reads CASSQWIGSRDEQYF. The CDR3 DNA sequence: TGTGCCAGCAGCCAATGGATAGGGTCTCGAGACGAGCAGTACTTC.

This clonotype occurred a few times. The chain links TRBV3-1 to TRBJ2-1, with TRBD2 matching over 12 bases. Germline V gene lookup returns CDR1 LGHDT and CDR2 YNNKEL (reference sequence). The CDR3 contains 17 residues. Trimming at V came to 0 bases and at J to 8 bases, leaving 8 bases not matched to a gene. In DNA, the CDR3 is TGTGCCAGCAGCCAAGATCACCTAGCGGGGGGGAATGATGAGCAGTTCTTC. Encoded protein: CASSQDHLAGGNDEQFF.

The V call is TRBV11-3, the J call TRBJ2-7, with 8 bases that match TRBD1. This CDR3 has 14 residues. The trim removed 5 bases at V and 6 bases at J, leaving 9 bases unmatched. CDR1 is SGHNT and CDR2 is YENEEA in the germline V gene. CDR3 DNA: TGTGCCAGCAGCCACCGGGACAGGTTTTTCGAGCAGTACTTC. As protein: CASSHRDRFFEQYF.

As DNA, the CDR3 is TGTGCCAGCAGTCCCGGACTAGCGGGAGGGTGGAGCTCCTACGAGCAGTACTTC. Residues: CASSPGLAGGWSSYEQYF. The genes are TRBV12-3 or TRBV12-4 and TRBJ2-7; 15 bases agree with TRBD2. Trimming at V came to 5 bases and at J to 0 bases, leaving 8 bases not matched to a gene. The CDR3 contains 18 residues.

The V and J genes are TRBV19 and TRBJ2-1, with 11 bases fitting TRBD2. Trimming removed 3 bases from V and 9 bases from J; junction bases left unmatched: 7. Germline assignment: CDR1 LNHDA and CDR2 SQIVND (reference sequence). This CDR3 region has 15 residues. The CDR3 spells CASSITSGGLGEQFF. CDR3 nucleotides: TGTGCCAGTAGTATCACTAGCGGGGGCCTCGGTGAGCAGTTCTTC.